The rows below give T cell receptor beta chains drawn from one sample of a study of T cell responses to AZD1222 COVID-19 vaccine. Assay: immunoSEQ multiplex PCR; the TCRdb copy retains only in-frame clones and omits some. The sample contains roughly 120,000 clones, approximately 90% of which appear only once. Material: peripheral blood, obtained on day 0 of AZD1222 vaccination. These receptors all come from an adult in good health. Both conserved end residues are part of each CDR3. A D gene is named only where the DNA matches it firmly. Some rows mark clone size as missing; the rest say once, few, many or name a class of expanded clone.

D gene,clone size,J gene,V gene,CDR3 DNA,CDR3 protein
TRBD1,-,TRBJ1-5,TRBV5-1,TGCGCCAGCAGCAGGACAGGGGATGGCAATCAGCCCCAGCATTTT,CASSRTGDGNQPQHF
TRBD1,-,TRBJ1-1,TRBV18,TGTGCCAGCTCACCAATAGCGGGACAGGGGAACACTGAAGCTTTCTTT,CASSPIAGQGNTEAFF
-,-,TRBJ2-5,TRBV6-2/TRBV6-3,TGTGCCAGCAGCCGCGCGACTAGGGGAGCGGAGACCCAGTACTTC,CASSRATRGAETQYF
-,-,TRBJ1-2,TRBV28,TGTGCCAGCAGCCCCGCAGGGGTCGGCTATGGCTACACCTTC,CASSPAGVGYGYTF
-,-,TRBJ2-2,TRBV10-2,TGCGCCAGCAGTAGACTTCTCACCGGGGAGCTGTTTTTT,CASSRLLTGELFF
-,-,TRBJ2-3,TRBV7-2,TGTGCCAGCAGCGTCCGGCCTAGGCAGTATTTT,CASSVRPRQYF
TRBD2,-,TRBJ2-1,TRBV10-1,TGCGCCAGCAGTGGGCCGACTAGCGGGTGCAATGAGCAGTTCTTC,CASSGPTSGCNEQFF
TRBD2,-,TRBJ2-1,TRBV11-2,TGTGCCAGCAGCTGGACTAGCGGGAGTGTTAATGAGCAGTTCTTC,CASSWTSGSVNEQFF
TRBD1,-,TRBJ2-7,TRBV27,TGTGCCACCAAAAGGTCCGGGACAGCAACCTACGAGCAGTACTTC,CATKRSGTATYEQYF
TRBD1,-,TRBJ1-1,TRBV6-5,TGTGCCAGCAGTTACGCGCAGGGGGAAAGGAACACTGAAGCTTTCTTT,CASSYAQGERNTEAFF
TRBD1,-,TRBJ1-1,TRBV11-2,TGTGCCAGCAGCTCGAGGACAGGGGGAACTATGAACACTGAAGCTTTCTTT,CASSSRTGGTMNTEAFF
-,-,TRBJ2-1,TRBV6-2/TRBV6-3,TGTGCCAGCAGTTACTCCCCCCTCGAGGCCCTCGACAATGAGCAGTTCTTC,CASSYSPLEALDNEQFF
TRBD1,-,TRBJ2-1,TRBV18,TGTGCCAGCTCACCACGGGACAGGATTACCTACAATGAGCAGTTCTTC,CASSPRDRITYNEQFF
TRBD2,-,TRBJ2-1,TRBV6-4,TGTGCCAGCAGTAACGGGGTCAGGGGAACTAGCGGGAGGTACAATGAGCAGTTCTTC,CASSNGVRGTSGRYNEQFF
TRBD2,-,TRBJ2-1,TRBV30,TGTGCCTGGATTCTAGCGGGAGGAGATTGGGATGAGCAGTTCTTC,CAWILAGGDWDEQFF
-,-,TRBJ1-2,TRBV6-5,TGTGCCAGCCTCCCGGGACTCAGTAACTATGGCTACACCTTC,CASLPGLSNYGYTF
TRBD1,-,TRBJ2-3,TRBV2,TGTGCCAGCAGTCCGGACAGGGTCACAGATACGCAGTATTTT,CASSPDRVTDTQYF
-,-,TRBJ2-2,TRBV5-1,TGCGCCAGCAGCTCGCAGCAGACCGGGGAGCTGTTTTTT,CASSSQQTGELFF
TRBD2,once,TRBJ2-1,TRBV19,TGTGCCAGTAGTACCCGGGCAGCGGGAGGAGAGCAGTTCTTC,CASSTRAAGGEQFF
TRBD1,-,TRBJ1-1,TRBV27,TGTGCCAGCAGTTTCGACAGGGCCAACACTGAAGCTTTCTTT,CASSFDRANTEAFF
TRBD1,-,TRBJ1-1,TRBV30,TGTGCCTGGAGTCCGACAGGGAGTACTGAAGCTTTCTTT,CAWSPTGSTEAFF
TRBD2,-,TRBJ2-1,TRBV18,TGTGCCAGCTCATCCCGACTAGCCGGTGAGCAGTTCTTC,CASSSRLAGEQFF